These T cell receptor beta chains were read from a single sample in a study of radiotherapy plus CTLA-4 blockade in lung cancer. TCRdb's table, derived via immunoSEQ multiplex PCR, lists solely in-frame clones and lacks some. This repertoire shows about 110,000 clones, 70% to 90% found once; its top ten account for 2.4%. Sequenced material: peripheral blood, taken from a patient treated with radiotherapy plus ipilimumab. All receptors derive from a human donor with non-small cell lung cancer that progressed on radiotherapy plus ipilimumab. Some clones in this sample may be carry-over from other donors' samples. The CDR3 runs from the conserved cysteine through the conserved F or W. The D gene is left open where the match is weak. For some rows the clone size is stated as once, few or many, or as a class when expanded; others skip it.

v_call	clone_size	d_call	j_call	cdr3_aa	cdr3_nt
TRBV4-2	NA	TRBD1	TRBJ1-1	CASSYPRGEGTEAFF	TGTGCCAGCAGCTACCCCAGGGGGGAAGGAACTGAAGCTTTCTTT
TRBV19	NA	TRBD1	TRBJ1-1	CASSPRQGNTEAFF	TGTGCCAGTAGCCCAAGACAGGGGAACACTGAAGCTTTCTTT
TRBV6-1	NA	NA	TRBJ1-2	CASSEQQLLGYTF	TGTGCCAGCAGTGAACAACAGTTGCTGGGCTACACCTTC
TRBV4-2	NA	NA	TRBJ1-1	CASSQVDSKNTEAFF	TGTGCCAGCAGCCAAGTCGACAGCAAGAACACTGAAGCTTTCTTT
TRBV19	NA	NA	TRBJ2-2	CASIRGGITGELFF	TGTGCCAGTATCAGAGGGGGAATCACCGGGGAGCTGTTTTTT
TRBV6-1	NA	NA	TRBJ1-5	CASSVDPGPNQPQHF	TGTGCCAGCAGTGTAGACCCAGGGCCCAATCAGCCCCAGCATTTT
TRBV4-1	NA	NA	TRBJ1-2	CASSHRGNYGYTF	TGCGCCAGCAGCCATCGGGGTAACTATGGCTACACCTTC
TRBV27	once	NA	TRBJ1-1	CASTARDGTEAFF	TGTGCCAGCACAGCCAGGGACGGCACTGAAGCTTTCTTT
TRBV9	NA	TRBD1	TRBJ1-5	CASSVGTQGEQPQHF	TGTGCCAGCAGCGTAGGTACACAGGGGGAACAGCCCCAGCATTTT
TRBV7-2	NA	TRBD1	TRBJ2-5	CASSSRTGQEETQYF	TGTGCCAGCAGCAGCAGGACAGGGCAGGAAGAGACCCAGTACTTC
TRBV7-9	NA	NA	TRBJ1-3	CASSLESSGNTIYF	TGTGCCAGCAGCTTAGAGAGCTCTGGAAACACCATATATTTT
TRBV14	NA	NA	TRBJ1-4	CASSQGTAYIPFF	TGTGCCAGCAGCCAAGGGACAGCTTACATTCCGTTTTTT
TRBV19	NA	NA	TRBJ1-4	CASSVPSGKLFF	TGTGCCAGTAGTGTACCCTCGGGGAAACTGTTTTTT
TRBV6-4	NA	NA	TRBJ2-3	CASSVGDTDTQYF	TGTGCCAGCAGTGTAGGCGACACAGATACGCAGTATTTT
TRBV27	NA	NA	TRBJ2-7	CASSLSGLWDEQYF	TGTGCCAGCAGTTTATCCGGGCTGTGGGACGAGCAGTACTTC